This entry describes one T cell receptor beta chain. As yet, its antigen is unknown. This sample stems from a study of T cell responses to AZD1222 COVID-19 vaccine. V lost 0 bases, J lost 4 bases, and 6 bases lay in between. Germline V gives CDR1 SEHNR, CDR2 FQNEAQ (reference sequence). The CDR3 contains 13 residues. Measured with immunoSEQ multiplex PCR; TCRdb has only the in-frame clones, and not every one. Of 150,000 to 180,000 clones listed, 90% are singletons. Study observations and caveats: Seropositive status at baseline applied to only 5 to 7 AZD1222 recipients. Dominant at 160-218 and 743-854, vaccine-associated CD4 TCRs also spanned spike. Donor demographics were predominantly white British with a female majority; clonal diversity may be underestimated.

Material: peripheral blood, obtained 28 days after the second AZD1222 dose. The V and J genes are TRBV7-9 and TRBJ1-2; no reliable D call. The receptor comes from an adult who received the AZD1222 COVID-19 vaccine. The CDR3 region is CASSLAWGYGYTF. The CDR3 region has the DNA TGTGCCAGCAGCTTAGCCTGGGGCTATGGCTACACCTTC.